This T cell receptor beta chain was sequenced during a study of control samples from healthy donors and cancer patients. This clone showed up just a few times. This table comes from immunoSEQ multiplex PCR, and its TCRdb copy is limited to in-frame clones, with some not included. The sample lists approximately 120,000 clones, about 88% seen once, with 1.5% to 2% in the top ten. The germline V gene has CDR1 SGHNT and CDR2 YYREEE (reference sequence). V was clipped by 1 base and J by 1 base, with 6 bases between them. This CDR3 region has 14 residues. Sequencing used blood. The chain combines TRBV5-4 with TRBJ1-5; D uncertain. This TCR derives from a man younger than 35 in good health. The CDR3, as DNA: TGTGCCAGCAGCTTGTTGGGCAGCAATCAGCCCCAGCATTTT. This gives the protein CASSLLGSNQPQHF.